This TCR beta chain was documented in a study of regulatory T cells in long-lasting Graves disease. General observations from the study: A reduction in accuracy may have resulted from the small sample size.

Germline CDR1 ENHRY, CDR2 SYGVKD. Trimming shortened V by 3 bases and J by 2 bases, and 9 bases separated the two germline ends. CDR3 length equals 14 residues. For TCR beta, libraries came from iRepertoire HTBI primers and Arm-PCR of CDR3 regions. TCRdb processed the multiplex PCR reads anew with MiXCR; each CDR3 protein has one entry. The data show 450,000 to 500,000 distinct CDR3 sequences, 15% to 20% seen once. Time point here: newly diagnosed GD, antithyroid drugs for less than 3 months. The TCR library used RNA extracted from PBMCs. As concerns this clonotype: Its specificity is not known.

The sample was also reused in another study, on T cells in Graves' hyperthyroidism and ophthalmopathy.

The chain has TRBV10-3 and TRBJ2-3; possibly TRBD1 for D (5 bases). The sequence was obtained from a man in his forties or fifties with Graves disease. The source was peripheral blood mononuclear cells (PBMCs), collected at new diagnosis, from a patient treated with antithyroid drugs. The CDR3 region has the DNA TGTGCCATCAGTGAAGACAGACCCACAGATACGCAGTATTTT. Translating gives CAISEDRPTDTQYF.